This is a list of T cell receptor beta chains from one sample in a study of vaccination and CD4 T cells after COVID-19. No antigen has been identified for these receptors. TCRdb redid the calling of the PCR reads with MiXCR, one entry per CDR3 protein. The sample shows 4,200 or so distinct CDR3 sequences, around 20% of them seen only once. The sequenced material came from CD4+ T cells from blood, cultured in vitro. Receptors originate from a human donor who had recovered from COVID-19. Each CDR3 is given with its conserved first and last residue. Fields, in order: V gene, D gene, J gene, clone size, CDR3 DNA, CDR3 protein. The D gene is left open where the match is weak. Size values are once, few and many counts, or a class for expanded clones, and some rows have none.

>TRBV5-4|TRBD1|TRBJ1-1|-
TGTGCCAGCAGCTTGCCCGGGACAGGGGGGGAAGCTTTCTTT
CASSLPGTGGEAFF
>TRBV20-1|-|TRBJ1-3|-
TGCAGTGCTAGAGATTATAGGCGGTTTGGAAACACCATATATTTT
CSARDYRRFGNTIYF
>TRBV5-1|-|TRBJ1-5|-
TGCGCCAGCAGCTTATGGGGGACACTTAATCAGCCCCAGCATTTT
CASSLWGTLNQPQHF
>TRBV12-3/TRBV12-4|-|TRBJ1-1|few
TGTGCCAGCAGTTTACAGGGTTCTTACACTGAAGCTTTCTTT
CASSLQGSYTEAFF
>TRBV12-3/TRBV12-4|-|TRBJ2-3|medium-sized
TGTGCCAGCAGTTTAGCACGGCGACTGAGCACAGATACGCAGTATTTT
CASSLARRLSTDTQYF
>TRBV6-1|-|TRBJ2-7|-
TGTGCCAGCAGTGAAACGGCAGCCTACGAGCAGTACTTC
CASSETAAYEQYF
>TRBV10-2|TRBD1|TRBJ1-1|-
TGCGCCAGCAGGGACAGGGGGAACACTGAAGCTTTCTTT
CASRDRGNTEAFF
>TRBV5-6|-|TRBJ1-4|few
TGTGCCAGCAGCTTGGCTGAGGTTAAAAAACTGTTTTTT
CASSLAEVKKLFF
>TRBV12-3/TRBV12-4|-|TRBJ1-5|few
TGTGCCAGCAGCCGACTGATGAATCAGCCCCAGCATTTT
CASSRLMNQPQHF
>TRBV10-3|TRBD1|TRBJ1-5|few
TGTGCCATCAGTGAGTCTCCGGTCGGACAGGGGAAGTTTGCGAGCAATCAGCCCCAGCATTTT
CAISESPVGQGKFASNQPQHF
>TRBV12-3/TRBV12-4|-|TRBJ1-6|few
TGTGCCAGCAGTTTAGACGGAAGGGGTAATTCACCCCTCCACTTT
CASSLDGRGNSPLHF
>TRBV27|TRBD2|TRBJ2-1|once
TGTGCCAGCAGCCGCCCGGGACTAGCGTACAATGAGCAGTTCTTC
CASSRPGLAYNEQFF
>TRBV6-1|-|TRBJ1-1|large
TGTGCCAGCAGTAGATTTCGGGACACTGAAGCTTTCTTT
CASSRFRDTEAFF
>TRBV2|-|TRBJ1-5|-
TGTGCCAGCAGAGCCGGGACACTAAGCAATCAGCCCCAGCATTTT
CASRAGTLSNQPQHF
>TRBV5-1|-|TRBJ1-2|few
TGCGCCAGCAGCTTGGACCCTCCGCTACCCTATGGCTACACCTTC
CASSLDPPLPYGYTF
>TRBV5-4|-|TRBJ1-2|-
TGTGCCAGCAGCTTGACTGTCAGGGAACCAGGGGGCTACACCTTC
CASSLTVREPGGYTF
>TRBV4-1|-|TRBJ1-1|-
TGCGCCAGCAGCCAAGACCGACGGCAGGGGCGTGTCAAAAGGAACACTGAAGCTTTCTTT
CASSQDRRQGRVKRNTEAFF
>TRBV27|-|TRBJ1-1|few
TGTGCCAGCAGTCCAACCTCCGTACGAGCTGAAGCTTTCTTT
CASSPTSVRAEAFF
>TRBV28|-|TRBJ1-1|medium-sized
TGTGCCAGCGACAGACAGTTAATGAACACTGAAGCTTTCTTT
CASDRQLMNTEAFF
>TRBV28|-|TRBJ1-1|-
TGTGCCAGCAGTTTAAGTTTCGCAGGGGTATTTGAAGCTTTCTTT
CASSLSFAGVFEAFF
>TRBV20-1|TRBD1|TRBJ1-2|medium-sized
TGCAGTGCTAGGGGGACAGGGGGCGCTCTTCATGGCTACACCTTC
CSARGTGGALHGYTF
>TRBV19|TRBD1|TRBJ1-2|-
TGTGCCAGTAAGAACAGGGGAAGCTATGGCTACACCTTC
CASKNRGSYGYTF
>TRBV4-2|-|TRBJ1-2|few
TGTGCCAGCAGCCAAGTCTCAGGGGACAAGTATGGCTACACCTTC
CASSQVSGDKYGYTF
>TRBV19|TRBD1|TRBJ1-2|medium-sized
TGTGCCAGTAGTATAAATGGACAGGGACCTTCTAACTATGGCTACACCTTC
CASSINGQGPSNYGYTF
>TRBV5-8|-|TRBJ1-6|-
TGTGCCAGCAGCTTAGGGGGGAGCTCCTATAATTCACCCCTCCACTTT
CASSLGGSSYNSPLHF
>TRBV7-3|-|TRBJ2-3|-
TGTGCCAGCAGCCTCGGGGACACTCACACAGATACGCAGTATTTT
CASSLGDTHTDTQYF
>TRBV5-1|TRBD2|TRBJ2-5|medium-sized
TGCGCCAGCAGCTTACGTGGGGGAGGGGAAGAGACCCAGTACTTC
CASSLRGGGEETQYF
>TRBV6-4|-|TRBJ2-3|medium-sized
TGTGCCAGCAGTGACAGGGTCACAGATACGCAGTATTTT
CASSDRVTDTQYF
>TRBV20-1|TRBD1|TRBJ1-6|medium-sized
TGCAGTGCTAGAGCCCCGGGACAGGGGTATTCACCCCTCCACTTT
CSARAPGQGYSPLHF
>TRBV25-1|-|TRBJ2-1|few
TGTGCCAGCAGTCCGAGGGGGGGGGAGCAGTTCTTC
CASSPRGGEQFF
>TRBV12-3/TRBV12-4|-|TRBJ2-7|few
TGTGCCAGCAGCTACAGGGGGGGAGACCCCTACGAGCAGTACTTC
CASSYRGGDPYEQYF
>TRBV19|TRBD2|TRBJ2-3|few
TGTGCCAGTAGTATCGGACTAGCGGGGGCCCTTAGCACAGATACGCAGTATTTT
CASSIGLAGALSTDTQYF
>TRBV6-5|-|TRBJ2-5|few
TGTGCCAGCAGTTACCAGAGCCCTACCGGGAGAGGTGGGGAGACCCAGTACTTC
CASSYQSPTGRGGETQYF
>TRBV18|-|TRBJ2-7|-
TGTGCCAGCTCCCCCGGGGAGGACGAGCAGTACTTC
CASSPGEDEQYF
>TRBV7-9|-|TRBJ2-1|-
TGTGCCAGCAGCTTAGGGGAACCGGGGTTCTACAATGAGCAGTTCTTC
CASSLGEPGFYNEQFF
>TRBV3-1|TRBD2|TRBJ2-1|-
TGTGCCAGCAGTCGTCTAGCGGGGGGGGATGAGCAGTTCTTC
CASSRLAGGDEQFF
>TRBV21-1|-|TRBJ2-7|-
TGTGCCAGCAGGCCTACAGGGAACGAGCAGTACTTC
CASRPTGNEQYF
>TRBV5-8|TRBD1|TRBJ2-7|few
TGTGCCAGCAGCTTGGGGGGGACAGGGGAGTACGAGCAGTACTTC
CASSLGGTGEYEQYF
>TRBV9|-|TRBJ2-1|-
TGTGCCAGCAGCGTAGCAATTGGCTCTTACAATGAGCAGTTCTTC
CASSVAIGSYNEQFF
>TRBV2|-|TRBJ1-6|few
TGTGCCAGCAGTGATCCGGGCAATTCACCCCTCCACTTT
CASSDPGNSPLHF
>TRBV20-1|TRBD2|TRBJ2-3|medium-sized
TGCAGTGCTTTGAGCGGGGGGGCGATCACAGATACGCAGTATTTT
CSALSGGAITDTQYF